This T cell receptor beta chain appears in the sequencing data of a study of T cells after yellow fever vaccination. Notes on the study in general: Clones that expanded after primary vaccination mostly reappeared after the booster (roughly 96% CD4, 80% to 90% CD8).

This clonotype turned up a few times. Its antigen remains unidentified. MiXCR was run by TCRdb on the 5' RACE reads, yielding one entry per CDR3 protein. The sample has about 340,000 distinct CDR3 sequences, under 15% seen once. V shed 8 bases, J shed 3 bases, and the junction held 10 bases outside the gene matches. Germline CDR1 GTSNPN, CDR2 SVGIG (reference sequence). CDR3 length: 13 amino acids. The rearrangement uses TRBV30 and TRBJ2-7, with 7 bases that match TRBD1. This clonotype was sampled from a man aged 18-30 years who received the YFV17D yellow fever vaccine. The specimen was CD4+ T cells sorted from PBMCs, collected 15 days after the yellow fever booster vaccination. CDR3 region: CAVQGQILYEQYF. The CDR3 nucleotides are TGTGCCGTGCAGGGACAGATACTCTACGAGCAGTACTTC.